This T cell receptor (beta chain) came from a study of Tregs in tolerant kidney transplant recipients. The data were produced by immunoSEQ multiplex PCR, yet TCRdb's version contains in-frame clones alone and is incomplete. The sample features fewer than 55,000 clones, with 0.83% in its top ten. Details on this clone: Its antigen is as yet unknown. Read sequence stops 3 residues before the CDR3 end, and the germline J gene provides the missing end.

The CDR3 totals 18 residues. V trimming: 4 bases; J trimming: 6 bases; junction bases outside the gene matches: 14. Germline CDR1 reads MDHEN; CDR2 reads SYDVKM. CD4+CD25+CD127- Tregs, CD4+CD25- non-Tregs, CD4 and CD8 cells were sorted. General study points: Activated donor B cell expansion appeared to reveal the most relevant donor-specific TCRbeta repertoire. Findings come from small patient numbers and require larger validation. Antigen-driven expansion was suggested because donor-specific Tregs expanded more than all Tregs in tolerant patients.

This sequence joins TRBV28 and TRBJ2-2; 10 bases agree with TRBD2. The clonotype comes from a human donor who received a combined kidney and bone marrow transplant. Sequenced material: CD4+ T cells from blood, taken before the transplant. The CDR3 protein is CASSSQPGRAGGPGELFF. The sequenced CDR3 bases are TGTGCCAGCAGTTCACAACCCGGGAGAGCGGGGGGGCCCGGGGAG.